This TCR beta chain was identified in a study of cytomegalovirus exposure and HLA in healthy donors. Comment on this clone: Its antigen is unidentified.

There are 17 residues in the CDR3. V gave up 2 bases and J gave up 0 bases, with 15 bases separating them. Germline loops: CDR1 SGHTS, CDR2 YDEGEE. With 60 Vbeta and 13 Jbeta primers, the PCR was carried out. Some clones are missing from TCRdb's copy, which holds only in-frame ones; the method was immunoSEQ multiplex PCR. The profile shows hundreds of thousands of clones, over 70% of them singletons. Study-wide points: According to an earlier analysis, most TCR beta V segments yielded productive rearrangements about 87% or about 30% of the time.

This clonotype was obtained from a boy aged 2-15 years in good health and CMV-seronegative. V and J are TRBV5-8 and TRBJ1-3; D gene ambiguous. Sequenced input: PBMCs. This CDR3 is CASSLTIRRFSGNTIYF. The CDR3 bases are TGTGCCAGCAGCTTAACTATTCGAAGGTTCTCTGGAAACACCATATATTTT.